Listed here are 18 T cell receptor beta chains from one sample, sequenced in a study of blood T cell repertoires in COVID-19 (dated by TCRdb to between 2020 and 2021). Receptors were amplified or captured by the immunoSEQ multiplex PCR assay. Imported from immuneACCESS, the table was reduced by TCRdb to in-frame sequences with V and J called. These copies leave out some clones; in studies compared against another copy, an unresolved V gene accounts for under half, and the cause of the remainder is not known. This sample is represented by about 88,000 clones; 90% to 95% of them were singletons. The ten largest clonotypes hold about 1.7% of the sample. The sequenced sample was peripheral blood. Receptors were obtained from a man aged 55 to 69 with acute or convalescent COVID-19.

V gene TRBV7-2 combines with J gene TRBJ1-3; the D gene is possibly TRBD1 (5 bases). Trimming took off 1 base at V and 0 bases at J, with 16 bases between the two ends. The CDR3 sequence is 18 residues long. Germline-derived CDR1 and CDR2 are SGHTA and FQGNSA. CDR3 sequence reads: CASSLDGGDGSSGNTIYF. CDR3 DNA: TGTGCCAGCAGCTTAGATGGGGGGGACGGTTCCTCTGGAAACACCATATATTTT.

This rearrangement joins TRBV5-1 to TRBJ2-7; 11 bases are a match to TRBD2. Germline loops: CDR1 SGHRS, CDR2 YFSETQ. CDR3 size: 16 residues. With 0 bases clipped from V and 7 bases from J, the junction kept 9 bases outside the gene matches. DNA for the CDR3: TGCGCCAGCAGCTTGGTTGGGACTAGCGGTCCCTCGGAGCAGTACTTC. Its protein product is CASSLVGTSGPSEQYF.

The chain employs TRBV5-1 and TRBJ2-7, with TRBD2 matching 7 bases. The germline V gene has CDR1 SGHRS and CDR2 YFSETQ. The junction had 11 bases not matched to a gene; V was cut back by 4 bases and J by 1 base. The CDR3 length is 16 residues. The CDR3, as DNA: TGCGCCAGCAGCCGACTAGCTGTCGCGCCTTCCTACGAGCAGTACTTC. This codes for CASSRLAVAPSYEQYF.

The rearrangement uses TRBV10-3 and TRBJ2-7, with 12 bases that match TRBD2. The CDR3 contains 14 residues. The germline gives CDR1 ENHRY, CDR2 SYGVKD. Germline trimming cut 6 bases from V and 3 bases from J; bases unmatched to any gene: 3. The CDR3 sequence: CAISQLAGGYEQYF. Written as DNA, the CDR3 is TGTGCCATCAGCCAACTAGCGGGAGGCTACGAGCAGTACTTC.

The chain has TRBV19 and TRBJ1-3; 9 bases are shared with TRBD1. The CDR3 consists of 15 residues. Trimming at V came to 9 bases and at J to 0 bases, leaving 6 bases not matched to a gene. Germline CDR1 is LNHDA and CDR2 is SQIVND (reference sequence). The CDR3 DNA reads TGTGCCAGCCGACAGGGGGAGAACTCTGGAAACACCATATATTTT. Its protein product is CASRQGENSGNTIYF.

V gene TRBV9 combines with J gene TRBJ2-3; a possible D gene is TRBD2 (6 bases). This CDR3 contains 15 residues. Germline V gene sequence: CDR1 SGDLS, CDR2 YYNGEE. Trimming took 4 bases from V and 4 from J, leaving 16 bases between them. The CDR3 nucleotides are TGTGCCAGCAGCCAGGGACTCTTTAGGTCAGATACGCAGTATTTT. Residues: CASSQGLFRSDTQYF. The variable domain in full, with the rest retrieved from reference TRBV9 and TRBJ2-3, is DSGVTQTPKHLITATGQRVTLRCSPRSGDLSVYWYQQSLDQGLQFLIQYYNGEERAKGNILERFSAQQFPDLHSELNLSSLELGDSALYFCASSQGLFRSDTQYFGPGTRLTVL.

V and J are TRBV14 and TRBJ2-1, with a weak D call TRBD1 (5 bases). CDR1 is SGHDN and CDR2 is FVKESK in the germline V gene. This CDR3 spans 16 amino acids. Trimming left V 4 bases short and J 0 bases short, with 13 bases between. The CDR3 sequence: CASSPPRQSSYNEQFF. The DNA of the CDR3 is TGTGCCAGCAGCCCCCCCCGACAGAGCTCCTACAATGAGCAGTTCTTC.

The chain is built from TRBV29-1 and TRBJ2-1; D is ambiguous. The CDR3 is 11 amino acids. CDR1 is SQVTM, CDR2 ANQGSEA, per germline. Trimming removed 4 bases from V and 9 bases from J, with 10 bases in between. The CDR3 DNA reads TGCAGCGTTGGGATTGGGCCTGAGCAGTTCTTC. Translation gives CSVGIGPEQFF.

The chain combines TRBV7-2 with TRBJ2-7; 8 bases agree with TRBD2. The CDR3 consists of 14 residues. Germline CDR1 is SGHTA and CDR2 is FQGNSA. V was clipped by 3 bases and J by 6 bases; unmatched bases: 7. CDR3 bases: TGTGCCAGCAGCTTTTTCGGGAGGGAGAGCGAGCAGTACTTC. Translating it yields CASSFFGRESEQYF.

The chain combines TRBV27 with TRBJ2-1; 9 bases agree with TRBD1. This CDR3 has 16 amino acids. V shed 2 bases and J 8 bases; nucleotides not matched to a gene: 10. The germline V gene has CDR1 MNHEY and CDR2 SMNVEV (reference sequence). CDR3 nucleotide sequence: TGTGCCAGCAGTTTAAATGGACAGGGGTCGTCGGATGAGCAGTTCTTC. Amino acid sequence: CASSLNGQGSSDEQFF.

The J gene is TRBJ2-7, the V gene TRBV5-1; weak D call: TRBD2 (6 bases). The CDR3 is 14 residues long. Trimming took off 0 bases at V and 3 bases at J, with 10 bases between the two ends. Germline CDR1 and CDR2: SGHRS and YFSETQ. CDR3 DNA: TGCGCCAGCAGCTTGGCGGGGGTCGGCTACGAGCAGTACTTC. The encoded protein is CASSLAGVGYEQYF. The complete variable domain, with remaining parts taken from reference TRBV5-1 and TRBJ2-7, reads KAGVTQTPRYLIKTRGQQVTLSCSPISGHRSVSWYQQTPGQGLQFLFEYFSETQRNKGNFPGRFSGRQFSNSRSEMNVSTLELGDSALYLCASSLAGVGYEQYFGPGTRLTVT.

The chain joins TRBV11-1 to TRBJ2-7, with D perhaps matching TRBD2 (6 bases). Between the trimmed V and J ends, which lost 5 bases and 4 bases, there was a span of 21 bases. CDR1 is SGHAT, CDR2 FQDESV, per germline (reference sequence). This CDR3 comprises 16 residues. This CDR3 reads CASSLGEWGGTYEQYF. CDR3 bases: TGTGCCAGCAGCCTGGGCGAGTGGGGCGGGACTTACGAGCAGTACTTC.

This clone appeared a single time. This CDR3 is CASSNRQARTEEQYF. The DNA of the CDR3 is TGTGCCAGCAGCAACCGACAGGCCCGGACGGAGGAGCAGTACTTC. The chain joins TRBV7-9 to TRBJ2-7; D is possibly TRBD1 (6 bases). The CDR3 spans 15 residues. Trimming took off 5 bases at V and 7 bases at J, with 21 bases between the two ends. CDR1 is SEHNR, CDR2 FQNEAQ, per germline (reference sequence). Based on the CDR3 plus reference TRBV7-9 and TRBJ2-7, the full variable domain is DTGVSQNPRHKITKRGQNVTFRCDPISEHNRLYWYRQTLGQGPEFLTYFQNEAQLEKSRLLSDRFSAERPKGSFSTLEIQRTEQGDSAMYLCASSNRQARTEEQYFGPGTRLTVT.

This clone has only one observation. The chain joins TRBV19 to TRBJ2-1, with unresolved D. Germline-derived CDR1 and CDR2 are LNHDA and SQIVND (reference sequence). The CDR3 is 12 amino acids. Trimming cost V 5 bases and J 4 bases, with 6 bases left between them. In nucleotides, the CDR3 is TGTGCCAGTAGTCAGGCTTACAATGAGCAGTTCTTC. It yields the protein CASSQAYNEQFF.

The V call is TRBV11-1, the J call TRBJ1-1; D is ambiguous. This CDR3 is built from 13 residues. The germline V gene has CDR1 SGHAT and CDR2 FQDESV (reference sequence). The V and J ends lost 1 base and 1 base respectively, with 4 bases between them. This chain's CDR3 is CASSLVGNTEAFF. In DNA form, the CDR3 reads TGTGCCAGCAGCTTAGTCGGGAACACTGAAGCTTTCTTT.

V and J are TRBV5-8 and TRBJ1-5; tentatively, D is TRBD1 (5 bases). V shed 4 bases and J shed 4 bases, with 18 bases lying between them. This CDR3 comprises 16 residues. Germline V gene lookup returns CDR1 SGHTS and CDR2 YDEGEE. The CDR3 DNA reads TGTGCCAGCAGCAGGGCTGGGTCCCGGGGGAATCAGCCCCAGCATTTT. The encoded protein is CASSRAGSRGNQPQHF.

The V and J genes are TRBV19 and TRBJ2-7; 8 bases agree with TRBD2. This CDR3 is 14 amino acids long. V dropped 5 bases and J dropped 0; count of bases not matched to a gene: 3. CDR1 is LNHDA, CDR2 SQIVND, per germline (reference sequence). CDR3 in amino acids: CASSPGGVSYEQYF. The CDR3 DNA sequence: TGTGCCAGTAGTCCCGGGGGGGTCTCCTACGAGCAGTACTTC.

This rearrangement joins TRBV2 to TRBJ2-2; D not resolved. The CDR3 extends over 13 amino acids. V was pared by 5 bases and J by 3 bases, with 7 bases between. Germline V gene lookup returns CDR1 SNHLY and CDR2 FYNNEI. CDR3 nucleotide sequence: TGTGCCAGCAGTACATATTACACCGGGGAGCTGTTTTTT. Its translation: CASSTYYTGELFF.